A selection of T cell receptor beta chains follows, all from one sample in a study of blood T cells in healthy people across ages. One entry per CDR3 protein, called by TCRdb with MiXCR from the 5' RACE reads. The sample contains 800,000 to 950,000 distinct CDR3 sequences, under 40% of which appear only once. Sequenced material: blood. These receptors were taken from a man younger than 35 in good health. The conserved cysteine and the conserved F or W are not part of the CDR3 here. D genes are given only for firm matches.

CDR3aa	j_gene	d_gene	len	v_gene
ASSWPRGGNEQF	TRBJ2-1	TRBD2	12	TRBV28
ASSLGGGALETQY	TRBJ2-5	TRBD2	13	TRBV7-3
ASSSGPRDSYT	TRBJ1-2	NA	11	TRBV7-2
ASSLNSRTRAF	TRBJ1-1	NA	11	TRBV7-3
ASTLLGGPGSPLH	TRBJ1-6	NA	13	TRBV12-3/TRBV12-4
ASSPSPNYGYT	TRBJ1-2	NA	11	TRBV7-2
ASSPGQGNEKLF	TRBJ1-4	TRBD1	12	TRBV5-4
SGGAGAIYEQY	TRBJ2-7	NA	11	TRBV10-3
ASSGRGSGRPQH	TRBJ1-5	NA	12	TRBV10-2
ASSLNMGRNEQF	TRBJ2-1	NA	12	TRBV7-9
ASSLVSSGVNIQY	NA	TRBD2	13	TRBV12-3/TRBV12-4